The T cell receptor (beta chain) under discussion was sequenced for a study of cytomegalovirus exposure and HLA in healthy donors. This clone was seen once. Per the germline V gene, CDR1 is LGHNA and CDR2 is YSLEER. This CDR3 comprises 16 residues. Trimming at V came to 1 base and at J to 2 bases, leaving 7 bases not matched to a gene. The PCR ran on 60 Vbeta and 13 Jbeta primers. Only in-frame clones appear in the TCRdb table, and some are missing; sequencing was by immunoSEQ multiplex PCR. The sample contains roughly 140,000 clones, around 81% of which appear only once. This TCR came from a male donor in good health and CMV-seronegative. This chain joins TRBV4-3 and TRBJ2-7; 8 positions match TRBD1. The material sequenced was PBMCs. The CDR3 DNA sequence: TGCGCCAGCAGCCAAGGTGCGGGGACAGGCACCTACGAGCAGTACTTC. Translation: CASSQGAGTGTYEQYF.